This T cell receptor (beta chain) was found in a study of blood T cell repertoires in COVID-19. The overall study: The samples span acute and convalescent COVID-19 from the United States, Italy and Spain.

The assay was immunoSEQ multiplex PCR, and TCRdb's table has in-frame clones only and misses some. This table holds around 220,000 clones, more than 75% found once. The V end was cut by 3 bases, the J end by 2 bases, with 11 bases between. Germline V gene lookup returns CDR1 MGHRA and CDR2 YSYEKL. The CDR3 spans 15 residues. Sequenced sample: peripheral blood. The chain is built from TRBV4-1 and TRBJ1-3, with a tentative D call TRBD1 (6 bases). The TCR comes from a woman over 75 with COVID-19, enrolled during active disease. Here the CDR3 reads CASSQGHGPGNTIYF. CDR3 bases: TGCGCCAGCAGCCAGGGACATGGGCCTGGAAACACCATATATTTT.